This T cell receptor (beta chain) was found in a study of metastatic and nonmetastatic thyroid tumors. Across the whole study: Repertoires from blood and tumor or nodule tissue of malignant and benign thyroid patients were compared.

This clone was counted ten times or more. Its matching antigen is unknown. Original processing notes: Across clinicopathological groups, CDR3 differences served as the basis for building a distant-metastasis classifier for papillary thyroid cancer. Via MiXCR, TCRdb re-called the PCR reads. These V and J calls are TCRdb output, not the study's own analysis. Seen here are tens of thousands of clones, about an eighth observed once, and the top ten hold around 25%. Findings of the study overall: Reportedly, malignant thyroid tumors had significantly higher TCR beta diversity than benign nodules, in blood and tumor.

Germline V lookup: CDR1 LGHDT, CDR2 YNNKEL (reference sequence). V was clipped by 1 base and J by 4 bases, with 7 bases between them. The length of the CDR3 is 13 residues. No patient had received any treatment before thyroid surgery. The sample consisted of blood. This sequence joins TRBV3-1 and TRBJ1-2; D unresolved. The TCR comes from a female donor with papillary thyroid cancer or a benign thyroid nodule (not recorded which). Some clones in this sample may be carry-over from other donors' samples. The CDR3: CASSQGGFYGYTF. The CDR3 nucleotides read TGTGCCAGCAGCCAAGGGGGTTTCTATGGCTACACCTTC.